The 13 T cell receptor beta chains below were found in one sample sequenced in a study of Graves' ophthalmopathy and Graves' hyperthyroidism. The sequenced template was RNA, covering the TCR beta CDR3 region. First-round RT-PCR with HTBI primers preceded a second-round multiplex PCR. Each CDR3 protein gets one entry after TCRdb re-called the multiplex PCR reads with MiXCR. The data contain almost 750,000 distinct CDR3 sequences, around 40% of them singletons. Sequenced input: peripheral blood. The receptors were gathered from an adult man with Graves' ophthalmopathy.

This clonotype was recorded many times. CDR3 in amino acids: CSVVLDRVNTEAFF. The CDR3 nucleotides read TGCAGCGTTGTTCTTGACAGGGTGAACACTGAAGCTTTCTTT. The chain carries TRBV29-1 and TRBJ1-1, with 7 nucleotides matching TRBD1. With 4 bases clipped from V and 0 bases from J, the junction kept 5 bases outside the gene matches. The V gene's germline CDR1 is SQVTM and CDR2 ANQGSEA. The CDR3 covers 14 residues.

The rearrangement uses TRBV20-1 and TRBJ2-3, with a possible D match to TRBD2 (6 bases). The germline V gene encodes CDR1 DFQATT and CDR2 SNEGSKA (reference sequence). The CDR3 contains 15 residues. V was shortened by 4 bases and J by 2 bases, with 16 bases between the two germline ends. The CDR3, as DNA: TGCAGTGCTAAGGACGAGCGGGTAATCACAGATACGCAGTATTTT. Residues: CSAKDERVITDTQYF.

This clonotype turned up a few times. The gene calls are TRBV19 and TRBJ1-4; D is possibly TRBD1 (6 bases). V was pared by 5 bases and J by 5 bases, with 12 bases between. This CDR3 region has 14 residues. Germline CDR1 LNHDA, CDR2 SQIVND (reference sequence). The CDR3 protein is CASSFRGRNEKLFF. The CDR3 DNA follows: TGTGCCAGTAGTTTCAGGGGCCGGAATGAAAAACTGTTTTTT. Based on the CDR3 plus reference TRBV19 and TRBJ1-4, the full variable domain is DGGITQSPKYLFRKEGQNVTLSCEQNLNHDAMYWYRQDPGQGLRLIYYSQIVNDFQKGDIAEGYSVSREKKESFPLTVTSAQKNPTAFYLCASSFRGRNEKLFFGSGTQLSVL.

A few counts support this clonotype. A much larger clone differs by one base, so this may be a read error. The V call is TRBV7-9, the J call TRBJ2-7; 10 nucleotides align to TRBD1. CDR3 length equals 14 residues. The germline V gene has CDR1 SEHNR and CDR2 FQNEAQ (reference sequence). V shed 5 bases and J 4 bases; nucleotides not matched to a gene: 5. The CDR3 spells CASSPGTGEYEQYF. In DNA form, the CDR3 reads TGTGCCAGCAGCCCCGGGACAGGGGAATACGAGCAGTACTTC.

CDR3 DNA: TGTGCCACCAGCAGAGGAGGGCATCAGGGCTACACCTTC. Protein sequence: CATSRGGHQGYTF. The chain joins TRBV15 to TRBJ1-2; no clear D. Germline V CDR1 and CDR2: LNHNV, YYDKDF (reference sequence). The CDR3 is 13 residues long. V shed 1 base and J shed 8 bases, with 11 bases lying between them.

The chain couples TRBV7-2 to TRBJ1-2, with a tentative D call TRBD1 (5 bases). Trimming cost V 6 bases and J 7 bases, with 12 bases left between them. CDR3 length: 12 residues. Germline CDR1 is SGHTA and CDR2 is FQGNSA. The CDR3 reads CASRLPGGGYTF. The DNA for the CDR3 is TGTGCCAGCAGGTTACCGGGGGGTGGCTACACCTTC.

This chain connects TRBV25-1 to TRBJ2-5; 12 bases are a match to TRBD1. V lost 6 bases to trimming and J lost 5 bases; unmatched junction nucleotides: 7. Germline lookup yields CDR1 MGHDK and CDR2 SYGVNS. The CDR3 sequence is 15 residues long. CDR3 sequence (DNA): TGTGCCAGCAGGAGACGGGACAGGGGGCAGGAGACCCAGTACTTC. Translated, it gives CASRRRDRGQETQYF.

This clonotype was detected ten times or more. The chain joins TRBV15 to TRBJ1-5; no definite D call. The CDR3 covers 15 residues. Between the trimmed V and J ends, which lost 1 base and 3 bases, there was a span of 10 bases. From germline, CDR1 is LNHNV and CDR2 YYDKDF (reference sequence). In DNA form, the CDR3 reads TGTGCCACCAGCAGAGGGGTCGGGCTCAATCAGCCCCAGCATTTT. Protein: CATSRGVGLNQPQHF.

The genes are TRBV25-1 and TRBJ1-5; D remains unclear. The CDR3 spans 14 residues. V was pared by 5 bases and J by 9 bases, with 17 bases between. Germline assignment: CDR1 MGHDK and CDR2 SYGVNS. The CDR3 bases are TGTGCCAGCAGTTTACAGACGCCCGGAGGGCCCCAGCATTTT. Translated: CASSLQTPGGPQHF.

This clonotype came up many times. This chain joins TRBV2 and TRBJ2-7; unclear D gene. The CDR3 is made up of 13 amino acids. V lost 4 bases and J lost 6, with 13 bases in between. In germline, CDR1 is SNHLY, CDR2 FYNNEI. This chain's CDR3 is CASSVAGRPEQYF. CDR3 bases: TGTGCCAGCAGTGTGGCAGGCAGGCCCGAGCAGTACTTC. The complete variable domain, with remaining parts taken from reference TRBV2 and TRBJ2-7, reads EPEVTQTPSHQVTQMGQEVILRCVPISNHLYFYWYRQILGQKVEFLVSFYNNEISEKSEIFDDQFSVERPDGSNFTLKIRSTKLEDSAMYFCASSVAGRPEQYFGPGTRLTVT.

This rearrangement joins TRBV5-8 to TRBJ2-7; D perhaps matches TRBD1 (5 bases). This CDR3 contains 13 residues. Per the germline V gene, CDR1 is SGHTS and CDR2 is YDEGEE. The V gene lost 4 bases and the J gene lost 4 bases, with 12 bases spanning the gap. CDR3 coding DNA: TGTGCCAGCAGCCGGGCCAGGGATTACGAGCAGTACTTC. Protein product: CASSRARDYEQYF.

This clonotype was seen only a few times. The chain recombines TRBV7-9 with TRBJ2-2, with D tentatively TRBD2 (7 bases). The CDR3 sequence is 14 residues long. The germline gives CDR1 SEHNR, CDR2 FQNEAQ (reference sequence). Deletions cut 5 bases from V and 5 bases from J, with 12 bases between. CDR3 sequence: CASSGEGVTGELFF. The CDR3 nucleotides are TGTGCCAGCAGCGGGGAGGGGGTTACCGGGGAGCTGTTTTTT.

Only a few counts were recorded for this clonotype. The chain links TRBV19 to TRBJ2-6, with TRBD1 identical over 7 bases. Trimming cost V 10 bases and J 0 bases; bases outside gene matches: 6. This CDR3 is built from 15 residues. Looked up from germline, CDR1 is LNHDA and CDR2 is SQIVND (reference sequence). The CDR3 DNA sequence: TGTGCCACCGGGGACAGCCTCTCTGGGGCCAACGTCCTGACTTTC. It codes for CATGDSLSGANVLTF.